These 29 T cell receptor beta chains originate from one sample sequenced in a study of Ad26.COV2.S vaccination and SARS-CoV-2 variants. Data came from immunoSEQ multiplex PCR; TCRdb stores just in-frame clones and leaves some out. The data hold some 340,000 clones, with around four fifths observed a single time. As to treatment: 15 to 20 received Ad26.COV2.S at low or high dose, single or two shots; about 5 received placebo; per-sample allocation not given. The investigators took samples on day 63 after the first vaccine or placebo injection. Material: peripheral blood, obtained in a trial of Ad26.COV2.S vaccine versus placebo. These receptors all come from a person aged 18-60 years who received the Ad26.COV2.S COVID-19 vaccine or a placebo.

The chain joins TRBV7-9 to TRBJ1-2; D call uncertain. The CDR3 has 15 amino acids. Trimming took 1 base from V and 0 from J, leaving 9 bases between them. CDR1 is SEHNR and CDR2 is FQNEAQ in the germline V gene (reference sequence). The CDR3 reads CASSLDGSPNYGYTF. The CDR3 DNA reads TGTGCCAGCAGCTTAGACGGTTCCCCTAACTATGGCTACACCTTC.

This chain connects TRBV7-9 to TRBJ2-7; 9 nucleotides line up with TRBD1. Trimming cost V 5 bases and J 0 bases; bases outside gene matches: 8. CDR3 length equals 16 residues. The germline V gene encodes CDR1 SEHNR and CDR2 FQNEAQ (reference sequence). The CDR3 region has the DNA TGTGCCAGCAGCCCAACCGGGACAGGGAACTCCTACGAGCAGTACTTC. As protein: CASSPTGTGNSYEQYF.

The J gene is TRBJ1-1, the V gene TRBV13; 7 bases fit TRBD1. V trimming: 0 bases; J trimming: 7 bases; junction bases outside the gene matches: 8. Germline V gene sequence: CDR1 PRHDT, CDR2 FYEKMQ (reference sequence). This CDR3 is built from 15 residues. CDR3 sequence reads: CASSLGRDSLIEAFF. The CDR3 DNA follows: TGTGCCAGCAGCTTAGGAAGGGACAGCCTAATTGAAGCTTTCTTT. Based on the CDR3 plus reference TRBV13 and TRBJ1-1, the full variable domain is AAGVIQSPRHLIKEKRETATLKCYPIPRHDTVYWYQQGPGQDPQFLISFYEKMQSDKGSIPDRFSAQQFSDYHSELNMSSLELGDSALYFCASSLGRDSLIEAFFGQGTRLTVV.

The V and J genes are TRBV7-8 and TRBJ2-2, with unresolved D. The CDR3 consists of 15 residues. V was cut by 0 bases and J by 6 bases, with 11 bases left in between. Germline-derived CDR1 and CDR2 are SGHVS and FQNEAQ. CDR3 in amino acids: CASSLARLPAGELFF. The CDR3, as DNA: TGTGCCAGCAGCTTAGCTAGACTCCCGGCCGGGGAGCTGTTTTTT.

CDR3 residues: CASSPIGADQPQHF. The CDR3 region has the DNA TGTGCCAGCTCACCGATAGGGGCCGATCAGCCCCAGCATTTT. The V and J genes are TRBV18 and TRBJ1-5; TRBD1 is a possible D gene (5 bases). Germline V lookup: CDR1 KGHSH, CDR2 LQKENI. The CDR3 runs to 14 residues. V lost 3 bases, J lost 5 bases, and 11 bases lay in between.

The chain recombines TRBV20-1 with TRBJ2-3; D not resolved. The CDR3 contains 11 residues. Germline V CDR1 and CDR2: DFQATT, SNEGSKA (reference sequence). V was clipped by 6 bases and J by 8 bases, with 12 bases between them. The CDR3 loop is CSASPSSTQYF. The CDR3 DNA follows: TGCAGTGCCAGCCCTAGTTCTACGCAGTATTTT.

The CDR3: CSASSPPGTGNTIYF. CDR3 sequence (DNA): TGCAGTGCTAGTTCCCCCCCAGGGACTGGAAACACCATATATTTT. This sequence joins TRBV20-1 and TRBJ1-3; D may be TRBD1 (5 bases). This CDR3 has 15 amino acids. Per germline, CDR1 DFQATT and CDR2 SNEGSKA (reference sequence). Trimming removed 3 bases from V and 2 bases from J, with 14 bases in between.

This clone has just one count. The genes are TRBV7-2 and TRBJ2-1; 8 bases match TRBD2. The germline V gene has CDR1 SGHTA and CDR2 FQGNSA. This CDR3 is built from 15 residues. Trimming took 6 bases from V and 4 from J; bases not matched to a gene: 8. The CDR3 is CASSFAGGPYNEQFF. The CDR3 nucleotides read TGTGCCAGCAGTTTCGCGGGGGGCCCTTACAATGAGCAGTTCTTC.

V gene TRBV7-6 combines with J gene TRBJ1-4; D is possibly TRBD1 (5 bases). This CDR3 contains 14 residues. V lost 3 bases and J 12 bases, leaving 17 bases between the germline ends. CDR1 is SGHVS and CDR2 is FNYEAQ in the germline V gene. The CDR3 bases are TGTGCCAGCAGCTTTGGGGGTGCTCCCCGAGAACTGTTTTTT. Its translation is CASSFGGAPRELFF. Full variable domain (missing parts from reference TRBV7-6 and TRBJ1-4): GAGVSQSPRYKVTKRGQDVALRCDPISGHVSLYWYRQALGQGPEFLTYFNYEAQQDKSGLPNDRFSAERPEGSISTLTIQRTEQRDSAMYRCASSFGGAPRELFFGSGTQLSVL.

The chain couples TRBV11-3 to TRBJ2-5; 12 bases match TRBD1. The V gene end was trimmed by 1 base and the J gene end by 4 bases; junction bases not matched to a gene: 7. The CDR3 consists of 17 residues. CDR1 is SGHNT and CDR2 is YENEEA in the germline V gene. CDR3 nucleotides: TGTGCCAGCAGCTTAGGGGGACAGGGGGCGATCGGAGAGACCCAGTACTTC. This gives the protein CASSLGGQGAIGETQYF.

This CDR3 is CASSLSSGSKPKETQYF. CDR3 sequence (DNA): TGTGCCAGCAGTTTATCCTCAGGTTCCAAACCTAAAGAGACCCAGTACTTC. The chain combines TRBV28 with TRBJ2-5; D gene unclear. From germline, CDR1 is MDHEN and CDR2 SYDVKM. CDR3 size: 17 residues. The V gene lost 1 base and the J gene lost 3 bases, with 18 bases spanning the gap.

The CDR3 loop reads CASSPTGGANEKLFF. DNA of the CDR3: TGTGCCAGCAGCCCTACAGGGGGGGCTAATGAAAAACTGTTTTTT. The genes are TRBV7-7 and TRBJ1-4; 8 nucleotides align to TRBD1. The CDR3 sequence is 15 residues long. V trimming: 5 bases; J trimming: 3 bases; junction bases outside the gene matches: 5. In germline, CDR1 is SSHAT, CDR2 FNYEAQ (reference sequence).

This clone was seen only once. The rearrangement uses TRBV9 and TRBJ1-2; D is perhaps TRBD1 (5 bases). Per the germline V gene, CDR1 is SGDLS and CDR2 is YYNGEE. V was cut by 1 base and J by 4 bases, with 14 bases left in between. CDR3 length equals 15 residues. The CDR3 DNA sequence: TGTGCCAGCAGCGTACCTAAGGGCAGGGTCTATGGCTACACCTTC. It is translated as CASSVPKGRVYGYTF.

The chain joins TRBV9 to TRBJ1-3, with D perhaps TRBD1 (5 bases). The V end was cut by 0 bases, the J end by 4 bases, with 11 bases between. This CDR3 contains 15 residues. Looked up from germline, CDR1 is SGDLS and CDR2 is YYNGEE. The CDR3, as DNA: TGTGCCAGCAGCGTAGCTCAGGGTTTGGGAAACACCATATATTTT. Translating gives CASSVAQGLGNTIYF.

DNA for the CDR3: TGTGCCAGTAGTCCTCACCGGACAGGTTCCTTTAACACTGAAGCTTTCTTT. The encoded protein is CASSPHRTGSFNTEAFF. The rearrangement uses TRBV19 and TRBJ1-1; 7 bases line up with TRBD1. The junction had 14 bases not matched to a gene; V was cut back by 5 bases and J by 2 bases. The CDR3 runs 17 residues. Germline values: CDR1 LNHDA, CDR2 SQIVND (reference sequence).

The J gene is TRBJ1-1, the V gene TRBV11-2, with D perhaps matching TRBD1 (6 bases). Germline values: CDR1 SGHAT, CDR2 FQNNGV. V gave up 0 bases and J gave up 5 bases, with 16 bases separating them. This CDR3 is built from 16 residues. CDR3 sequence: CASSLDARRGRTEAFF. For the CDR3, the DNA is TGTGCCAGCAGCTTAGATGCACGCAGGGGTCGAACTGAAGCTTTCTTT.

The chain has TRBV5-1 and TRBJ1-2; 10 nucleotides agree with TRBD1. The CDR3 is made up of 17 amino acids. Unmatched junction bases numbered 5, after V lost 0 bases and J lost 0 bases. Per the germline V gene, CDR1 is SGHRS and CDR2 is YFSETQ. CDR3 protein: CASSLGQGAVTNYGYTF. Written as DNA, the CDR3 is TGCGCCAGCAGCTTGGGACAGGGGGCCGTCACTAACTATGGCTACACCTTC. The whole variable domain, remainder taken from reference TRBV5-1 and TRBJ1-2, is KAGVTQTPRYLIKTRGQQVTLSCSPISGHRSVSWYQQTPGQGLQFLFEYFSETQRNKGNFPGRFSGRQFSNSRSEMNVSTLELGDSALYLCASSLGQGAVTNYGYTFGSGTRLTVV.

J is TRBJ2-5 and V is TRBV7-2; D possibly uses TRBD1 or TRBD2 (6 bases each). V lost 1 base and J 4 bases, leaving 10 bases between the germline ends. Germline assignment: CDR1 SGHTA and CDR2 FQGNSA. The CDR3 consists of 14 residues. For the CDR3, the DNA is TGTGCCAGCAGCTTAGTGGGGGGCGTAGAGACCCAGTACTTC. Translated, it gives CASSLVGGVETQYF.

The chain carries TRBV5-1 and TRBJ2-5; D is uncertain. This CDR3 is built from 13 residues. The germline gives CDR1 SGHRS, CDR2 YFSETQ. Trimming stripped 2 bases from V and 1 base from J, with 6 bases between. CDR3 in DNA: TGCGCCAGCAGCTTACAACCCCAAGAGACCCAGTACTTC. Translation gives CASSLQPQETQYF.

Note on this clone: Other DNA sequences within the sample encode an identical CDR3. This chain connects TRBV11-2 to TRBJ2-2; possibly TRBD2 for D (7 bases). V lost 0 bases, J lost 6 bases, and 26 bases lay in between. CDR3 length: 20 residues. Germline V gene sequence: CDR1 SGHAT, CDR2 FQNNGV. The CDR3 region has the DNA TGTGCCAGCAGCTTAGATTGGGGGATTGCGGGGCGGGGGCTCTCCGGGGAGCTGTTTTTT. Protein sequence: CASSLDWGIAGRGLSGELFF.

This chain joins TRBV28 and TRBJ2-7; TRBD1 matches 7 bases. V dropped 1 base and J dropped 2; count of bases not matched to a gene: 8. There are 16 residues in the CDR3. Looked up from germline, CDR1 is MDHEN and CDR2 is SYDVKM. In nucleotides, the CDR3 is TGTGCCAGCAGTTTATTCTCGGGACAGAAGCCCTACGAGCAGTACTTC. This codes for CASSLFSGQKPYEQYF.

The gene calls are TRBV7-6 and TRBJ2-5, with D perhaps matching TRBD1 (5 bases). The germline V gene encodes CDR1 SGHVS and CDR2 FNYEAQ. The V end lost 2 bases, the J end lost 5 bases, and 12 bases lay between the germline ends. The CDR3 is 14 residues long. CDR3 protein: CASSLSAGSETQYF. The CDR3 DNA sequence: TGTGCCAGCAGCTTATCCGCAGGGTCGGAGACCCAGTACTTC.

The chain uses TRBV5-1 and TRBJ2-7; a possible D gene is TRBD1 (5 bases). Looked up from germline, CDR1 is SGHRS and CDR2 is YFSETQ. The CDR3 is 18 residues long. V was shortened by 4 bases and J by 2 bases, with 25 bases between the two germline ends. In DNA form, the CDR3 reads TGCGCCAGCAGCCTAACAACAGGAGCTACTTTCGACACCTACGAGCAGTACTTC. Translation gives CASSLTTGATFDTYEQYF.

The chain recombines TRBV3-1 (or the pseudogene TRBV3-2) with TRBJ2-5; 8 nucleotides line up with TRBD2. Germline-derived CDR1 and CDR2 are LGHDT and YNNKEL (reference sequence). Losses at the gene ends were 3 bases for V and 5 bases for J; bases not matched to a gene: 2. The CDR3 is 13 amino acids. This CDR3 reads CASSQGLGETQYF. CDR3 bases: TGTGCCAGCAGCCAGGGACTAGGGGAGACCCAGTACTTC.

The chain couples TRBV9 to TRBJ2-3, with 11 bases lining up with TRBD1. The germline V gene encodes CDR1 SGDLS and CDR2 YYNGEE. The CDR3 is made up of 16 amino acids. The junction had 7 bases not matched to a gene; V was cut back by 3 bases and J by 4 bases. The CDR3 nucleotides read TGTGCCAGCAGCGAGGGGACAGGGGGTCGGGCAGATACGCAGTATTTT. The encoded protein is CASSEGTGGRADTQYF. Full variable domain (missing parts from reference TRBV9 and TRBJ2-3): DSGVTQTPKHLITATGQRVTLRCSPRSGDLSVYWYQQSLDQGLQFLIQYYNGEERAKGNILERFSAQQFPDLHSELNLSSLELGDSALYFCASSEGTGGRADTQYFGPGTRLTVL.

In its sample, this clone was seen once. The chain uses TRBV11-2 and TRBJ1-3, with D perhaps matching TRBD1 (5 bases). V was pared by 2 bases and J by 0 bases, with 8 bases between. CDR1 is SGHAT, CDR2 FQNNGV, per germline. The CDR3 sequence is 15 residues long. The CDR3 sequence is CASSLSGDSGNTIYF. The CDR3 coding sequence is TGTGCCAGCAGCTTATCGGGGGACTCTGGAAACACCATATATTTT.

The sample holds one count of this clone. The rearrangement joins TRBV2 to TRBJ1-4; D call uncertain. The CDR3 runs to 13 residues. V was shortened by 7 bases and J by 7 bases, with 13 bases between the two germline ends. Germline CDR1 reads SNHLY; CDR2 reads FYNNEI. CDR3 coding DNA: TGTGCCAGCATGGGCCCTGACGGTGAAAAACTGTTTTTT. It yields the protein CASMGPDGEKLFF.

This chain joins TRBV7-2 and TRBJ2-7; TRBD2 is a possible D gene (6 bases). Germline V CDR1 and CDR2: SGHTA, FQGNSA. The V and J ends lost 2 bases and 2 bases respectively, with 13 bases between them. The CDR3 is made up of 15 amino acids. The CDR3 DNA reads as TGTGCCAGCAGCTTAATTGGAGGGGATACCTACGAGCAGTACTTC. Protein sequence: CASSLIGGDTYEQYF.

The count of this clone is one. The J gene is TRBJ2-6, the V gene TRBV19; D possibly matches TRBD1 or TRBD2 (6 bases each). The CDR3 contains 16 residues. Deletions cut 1 base from V and 4 bases from J, with 11 bases between. The germline CDR1 and CDR2 sequences are LNHDA and SQIVND (reference sequence). The CDR3 DNA follows: TGTGCCAGTAGTATAGTGGGGGGCCCCGGGGCCAACGTCCTGACTTTC. As protein: CASSIVGGPGANVLTF.